Here is one TCR beta chain with its context. Its target is unknown. This record comes from a study of CXCR3-negative and CXCR3-positive naive CD8 T cells. Using triplicate sorts, 300,000 cells were collected each time from every CD8+ T cell subset. It was by 5' RACE with UMI labels that the TRB cDNA libraries were prepared. Using the 5' RACE reads, TCRdb records one entry per CDR3 protein without DNA. Its table records nearly 110,000 distinct CDR3 sequences. Findings of the study overall: CXCR3-positive naive cells had more hydrophobic TRB CDR3s than CXCR3-negative naive cells. Naive CXCR3-positive and CXCR3-negative cells shared similar TRBV-TRBJ usage, unlike memory cells.

This TCR was recovered from a human donor in good health. Some clones in this sample may be carry-over from other donors' samples. Sequenced input: naive CXCR3+ CD8+ T cells from blood. Stated subset: CD45RO-CCR7+CD27+CD95- naive CD8+ T cells expressing CXCR3 (TNR3+).

This chain's CDR3 is CASNSGQGWSGELFF. The rearrangement links TRBV28 to TRBJ2-2; TCRdb indicates TRBD1, and absent DNA this call remains unverified. CDR3 length: 15 amino acids. Germline assignment: CDR1 MDHEN and CDR2 SYDVKM.